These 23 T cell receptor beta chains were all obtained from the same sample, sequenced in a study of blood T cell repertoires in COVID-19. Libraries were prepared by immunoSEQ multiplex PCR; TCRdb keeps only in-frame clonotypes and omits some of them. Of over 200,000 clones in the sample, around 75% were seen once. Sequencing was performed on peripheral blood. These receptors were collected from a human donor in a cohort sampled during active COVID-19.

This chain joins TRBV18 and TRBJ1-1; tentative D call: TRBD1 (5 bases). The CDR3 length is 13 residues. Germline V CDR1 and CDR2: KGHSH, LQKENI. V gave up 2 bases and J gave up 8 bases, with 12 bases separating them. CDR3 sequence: CASSPAGLREAFF. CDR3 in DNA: TGTGCCAGCTCACCAGCAGGGTTACGCGAAGCTTTCTTT.

The DNA for the CDR3 is TGCGCCAGCAGCTTGTTGGGAGGGACTAATGAAAAACTGTTTTTT. It codes for CASSLLGGTNEKLFF. The V gene is TRBV5-1, the J gene TRBJ1-4; D not resolved. Looked up from germline, CDR1 is SGHRS and CDR2 is YFSETQ. Trimming shortened V by 1 base and J by 2 bases, and 9 bases separated the two germline ends. The CDR3 covers 15 residues.

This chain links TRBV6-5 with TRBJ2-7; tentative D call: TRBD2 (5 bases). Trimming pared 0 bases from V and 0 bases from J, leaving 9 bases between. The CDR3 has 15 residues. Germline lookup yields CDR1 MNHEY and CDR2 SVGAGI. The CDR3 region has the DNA TGTGCCAGCAGTTACTCGAGGGCAGTCTCCTACGAGCAGTACTTC. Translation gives CASSYSRAVSYEQYF.

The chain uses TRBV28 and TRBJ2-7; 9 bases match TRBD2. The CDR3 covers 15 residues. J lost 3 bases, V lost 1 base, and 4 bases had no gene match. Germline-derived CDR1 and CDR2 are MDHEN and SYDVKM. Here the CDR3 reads CASSLLLAGFYEQYF. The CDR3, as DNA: TGTGCCAGCAGTTTATTGCTAGCGGGATTCTACGAGCAGTACTTC.

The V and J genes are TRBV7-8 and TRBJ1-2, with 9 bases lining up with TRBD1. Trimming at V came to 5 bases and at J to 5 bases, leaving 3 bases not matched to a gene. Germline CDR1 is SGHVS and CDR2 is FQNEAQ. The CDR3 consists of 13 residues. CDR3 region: CASSEQGAYGYTF. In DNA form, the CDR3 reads TGTGCCAGCAGCGAACAGGGGGCTTATGGCTACACCTTC.

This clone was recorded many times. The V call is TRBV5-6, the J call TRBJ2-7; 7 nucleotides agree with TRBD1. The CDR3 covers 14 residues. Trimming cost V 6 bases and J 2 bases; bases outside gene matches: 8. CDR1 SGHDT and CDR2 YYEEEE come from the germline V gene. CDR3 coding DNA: TGTGCCAGCACCCCAGGGGGAATAACCTACGAGCAGTACTTC. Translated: CASTPGGITYEQYF.

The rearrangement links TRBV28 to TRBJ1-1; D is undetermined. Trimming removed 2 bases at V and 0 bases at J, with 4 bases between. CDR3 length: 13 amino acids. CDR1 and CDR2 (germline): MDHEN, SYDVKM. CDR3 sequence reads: CASSLPMNTEAFF. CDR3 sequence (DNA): TGTGCCAGCAGTTTACCCATGAACACTGAAGCTTTCTTT.

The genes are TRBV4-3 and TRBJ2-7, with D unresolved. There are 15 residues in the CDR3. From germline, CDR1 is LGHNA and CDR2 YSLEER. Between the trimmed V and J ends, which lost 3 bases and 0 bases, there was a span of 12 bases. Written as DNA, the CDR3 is TGCGCCAGCAGCCAGGCCCAGGTCAGCTCCTACGAGCAGTACTTC. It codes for CASSQAQVSSYEQYF.

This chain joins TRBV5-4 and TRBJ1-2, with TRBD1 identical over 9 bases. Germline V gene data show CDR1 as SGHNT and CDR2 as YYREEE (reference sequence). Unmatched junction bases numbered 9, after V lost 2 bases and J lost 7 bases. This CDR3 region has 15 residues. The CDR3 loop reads CASSLPGTGLRGYTF. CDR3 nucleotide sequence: TGTGCCAGCAGCTTACCTGGGACAGGGCTTCGTGGCTACACCTTC.

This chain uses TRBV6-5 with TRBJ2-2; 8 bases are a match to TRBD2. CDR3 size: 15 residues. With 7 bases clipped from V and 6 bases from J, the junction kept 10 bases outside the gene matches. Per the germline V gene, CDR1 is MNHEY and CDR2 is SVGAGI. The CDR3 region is CASTLSGRGAGELFF. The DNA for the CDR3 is TGTGCCAGCACCCTAAGCGGGAGAGGCGCCGGGGAGCTGTTTTTT.

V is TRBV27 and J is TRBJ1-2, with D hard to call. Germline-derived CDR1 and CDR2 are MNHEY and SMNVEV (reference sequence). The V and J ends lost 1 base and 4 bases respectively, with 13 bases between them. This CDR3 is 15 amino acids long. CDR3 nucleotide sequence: TGTGCCAGCAGTTTATATTCCCCGGAGGGCTATGGCTACACCTTC. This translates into CASSLYSPEGYGYTF.

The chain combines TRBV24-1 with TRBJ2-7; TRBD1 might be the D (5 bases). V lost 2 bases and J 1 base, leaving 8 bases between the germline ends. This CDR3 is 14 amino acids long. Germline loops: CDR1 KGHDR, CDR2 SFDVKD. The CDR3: CATSDSQVSYEQYF. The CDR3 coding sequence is TGTGCCACCAGTGATTCACAGGTGTCCTACGAGCAGTACTTC.

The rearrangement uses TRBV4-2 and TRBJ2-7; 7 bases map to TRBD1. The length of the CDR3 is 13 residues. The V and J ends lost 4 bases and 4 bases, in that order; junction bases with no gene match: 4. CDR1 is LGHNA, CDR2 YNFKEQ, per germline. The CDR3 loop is CASSPLDRYEQYF. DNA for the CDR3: TGTGCCAGCAGCCCCCTGGACAGGTACGAGCAGTACTTC.

In nucleotides, the CDR3 is TGTGCCAGCTCACTGGGGCCAAACCAGCCCCAGCATTTT. Translation: CASSLGPNQPQHF. The gene calls are TRBV18 and TRBJ1-5, with D possibly TRBD1 on 5 matching bases. Germline CDR1 KGHSH, CDR2 LQKENI. The CDR3 spans 13 residues. V lost 4 bases to trimming and J lost 7 bases, with 11 bases between them.

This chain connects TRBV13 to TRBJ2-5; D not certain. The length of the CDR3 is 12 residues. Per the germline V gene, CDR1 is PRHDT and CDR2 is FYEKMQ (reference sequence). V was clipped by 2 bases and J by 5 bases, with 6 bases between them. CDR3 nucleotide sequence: TGTGCCAGCAGCTTATCATTGGAGACCCAGTACTTC. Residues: CASSLSLETQYF.

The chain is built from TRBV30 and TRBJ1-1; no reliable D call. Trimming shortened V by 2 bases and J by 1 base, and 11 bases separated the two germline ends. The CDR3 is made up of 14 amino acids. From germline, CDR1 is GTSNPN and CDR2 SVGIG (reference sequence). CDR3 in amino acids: CAWSSQVGNTEAFF. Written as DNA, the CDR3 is TGTGCCTGGAGTTCCCAGGTGGGGAACACTGAAGCTTTCTTT.

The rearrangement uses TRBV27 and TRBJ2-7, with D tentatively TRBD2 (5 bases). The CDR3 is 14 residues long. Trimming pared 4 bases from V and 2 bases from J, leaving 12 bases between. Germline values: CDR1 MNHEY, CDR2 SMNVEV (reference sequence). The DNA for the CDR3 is TGTGCCAGCAGTTCCCAGGACGGGACCTACGAGCAGTACTTC. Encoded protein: CASSSQDGTYEQYF.

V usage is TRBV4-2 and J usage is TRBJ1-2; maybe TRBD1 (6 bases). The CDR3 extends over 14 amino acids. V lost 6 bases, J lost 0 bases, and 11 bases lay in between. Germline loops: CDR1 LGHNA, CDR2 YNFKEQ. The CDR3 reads CASRGGPTNYGYTF. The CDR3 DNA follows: TGTGCCAGCAGGGGGGGGCCTACTAACTATGGCTACACCTTC.

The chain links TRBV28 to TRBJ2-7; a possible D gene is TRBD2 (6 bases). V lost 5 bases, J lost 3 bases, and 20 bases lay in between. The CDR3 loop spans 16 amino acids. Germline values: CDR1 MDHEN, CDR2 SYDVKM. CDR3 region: CASSLWTAGSLYEQYF. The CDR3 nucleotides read TGTGCCAGCAGTCTCTGGACGGCGGGATCCCTCTACGAGCAGTACTTC.

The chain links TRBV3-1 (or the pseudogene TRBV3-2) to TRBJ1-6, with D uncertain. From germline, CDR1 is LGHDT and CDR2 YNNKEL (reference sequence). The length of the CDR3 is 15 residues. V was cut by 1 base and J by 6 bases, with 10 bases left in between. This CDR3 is CASSQVNGGNSPLHF. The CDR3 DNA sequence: TGTGCCAGCAGCCAAGTGAATGGAGGTAATTCACCCCTCCACTTT.

The CDR3 loop is CASSLGIYEQYF. The CDR3 coding sequence is TGTGCCAGCAGCCTCGGGATCTACGAGCAGTACTTC. The V gene is TRBV11-2, the J gene TRBJ2-7, with TRBD2 as a possible D gene (5 bases). The CDR3 loop spans 12 amino acids. The germline V and J ends were trimmed by 5 bases and 3 bases, with 8 bases remaining between them. From germline, CDR1 is SGHAT and CDR2 FQNNGV.

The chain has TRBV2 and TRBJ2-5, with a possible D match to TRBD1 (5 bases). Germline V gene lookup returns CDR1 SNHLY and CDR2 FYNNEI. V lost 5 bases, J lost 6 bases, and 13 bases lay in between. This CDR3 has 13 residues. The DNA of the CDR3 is TGTGCCAGCAGTTTCCAGGGTGGTAAGACCCAGTACTTC. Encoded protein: CASSFQGGKTQYF.

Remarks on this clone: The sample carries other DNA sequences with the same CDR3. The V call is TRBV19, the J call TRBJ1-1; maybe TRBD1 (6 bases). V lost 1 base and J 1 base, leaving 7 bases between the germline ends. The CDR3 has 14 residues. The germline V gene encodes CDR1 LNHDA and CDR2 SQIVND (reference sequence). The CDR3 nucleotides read TGTGCCAGTAGTATAGGACAGGAGAACACTGAAGCTTTCTTT. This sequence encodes CASSIGQENTEAFF.